This TCR beta chain originates from a study of Tregs in tolerant kidney transplant recipients. Points on this clone: Its antigen is currently unknown. The missing CDR3 end, 3 residues past where the read stops, is filled in from the germline J gene.

Mixed chimerism was transient after nonmyeloablative marrow transplants from related graft donors. Unstimulated Tregs (CD4+CD25+CD127-) and CD4+CD25- non-Tregs were sorted from PBMCs. Findings and limits, study-wide: Expanding Tregs on activated donor B cells appeared to best identify donor-specific TCRbeta clones. Few patients were studied, so findings need validation in larger groups.

Sequencing used immunoSEQ multiplex PCR; TCRdb keeps in-frame clones, though not all of them. Recorded for this sample: roughly 23,000 clones. Germline assignment: CDR1 SGHVS and CDR2 FNYEAQ. V lost 3 bases, J lost 10 bases, and 19 bases lay in between. The CDR3 sequence is 16 residues long. The chain is built from TRBV7-6 and TRBJ1-6; D gene uncertain. This clonotype was obtained from a human patient who received a combined kidney and bone marrow transplant. Certain T cells may be donor cells from the graft. The sample was CD4+ T cells from blood (PBMCs), taken 6 months after the transplant. The CDR3 DNA, read in part, is TGTGCCAGCAGCTTTCGACCTTCGCACATCGGGTCACCC. It yields the protein CASSFRPSHIGSP. The entire CDR3 is CASSFRPSHIGSPLHF. The whole variable domain, remainder taken from reference TRBV7-6 and TRBJ1-6, is GAGVSQSPRYKVTKRGQDVALRCDPISGHVSLYWYRQALGQGPEFLTYFNYEAQQDKSGLPNDRFSAERPEGSISTLTIQRTEQRDSAMYRCASSFRPSHIGSPLHFGNGTRLTVT.